This T cell receptor (beta chain) originates from a study of blood T cell repertoires in COVID-19 (dated by TCRdb to 2020 to 2022). Some background on the complete study: Collaborator samples came from the United States, Italy and Spain and covered acute and convalescent phases of COVID-19. A freely available public database, intended as a resource for researchers studying the immune response to SARS-CoV-2, is where the repertoires were released. Where HLA class I and class II types were available, the types were taken from metadata supplied by the sample provider, not from assay-based typing. A de-identified subject ID, COVID-19 status, age in years and sex were almost always included in the sample metadata. The material from the prospective study consisted of cDNA or gDNA derived from T cells, B-cell-depleted T cells, or PBMCs. Samples were obtained from the ongoing ImmuneRACE study (first 160 participants) and from some 1,200 subjects provided by 6 global collaborators. Deeply sampled blood TCRbeta repertoires from subjects exposed to, actively infected with, or recovered from COVID-19 were included in the dataset. On the study overall, not on this receptor specifically: Clinical and demographic metadata were provided uncurated, with the amount varying by source and participant.

TCRbeta CDR3 regions were amplified from genomic DNA by means of the immunoSEQ Assay, a bias-controlled multiplex PCR. The original methods were these. Nucleated cell counts per sample were estimated from amplification of reference gene primers within the assay. To quantify the absolute abundance of each unique TCRbeta CDR3 rearrangement, sequence reads were collapsed and filtered. For each sample, productive Simpson clonality was calculated by taking the square root of Simpson's diversity index across productive rearrangements. TCRdb carries this immuneACCESS record with in-frame sequences only. Its versions omit some clonotypes, under half of them owing to an unresolved V gene in the studies checked, with the rest unexplained. V, J and clone size reflect that table, while D and trimming were determined from the DNA. This sample comprises 190,000 or so clones, around four fifths of them detected only once. The ten largest clones represent less than 3.5% of the sample.

Comments on this clone: Its antigen target is currently unknown. It has no much larger one-base neighbor in the sample; base qualities were not kept.

CDR1 and CDR2 are drawn from the germline V gene: SGHRS, YFSETQ. V is shortened by 4 bases, J by 2 bases, and the region joining them spans 11 bases. The CDR3, cysteine through phenylalanine, is 14 amino acids long. Only the CDR3 DNA is retained, 42 bases long and in frame from the first base. The collaborating institutions used their own protocols to collect whole blood in K2EDTA tubes. For TCRbeta analysis, collaborators shipped samples as frozen whole blood, isolated PBMCs, or DNA extracted from either of those sample types. The clonotype comes from a man between 45 and 60 years old with active or convalescent COVID-19. The sequenced sample was peripheral blood. The chain is assembled from TRBV5-1 and TRBJ2-3; the D gene identity is not certain. The CDR3 region has the sequence CASSQLEDTDTQYF. The base sequence is TGCGCCAGCAGCCAGCTAGAGGACACAGATACGCAGTATTTT. Here the CDR3 is joined to the reference TRBV5-1 and TRBJ2-3 genes, and the full variable domain is: KAGVTQTPRYLIKTRGQQVTLSCSPISGHRSVSWYQQTPGQGLQFLFEYFSETQRNKGNFPGRFSGRQFSNSRSEMNVSTLELGDSALYLCASSQLEDTDTQYFGPGTRLTVL.